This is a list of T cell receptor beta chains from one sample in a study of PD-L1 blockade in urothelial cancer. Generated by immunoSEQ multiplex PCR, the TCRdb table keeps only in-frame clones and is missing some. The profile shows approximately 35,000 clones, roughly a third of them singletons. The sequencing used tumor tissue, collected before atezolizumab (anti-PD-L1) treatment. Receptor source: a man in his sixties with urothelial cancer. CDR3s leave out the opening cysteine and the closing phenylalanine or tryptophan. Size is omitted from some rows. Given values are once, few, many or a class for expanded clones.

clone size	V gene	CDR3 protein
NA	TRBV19	ASSQMGSGNTIY
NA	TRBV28	ASSLWAPGAGGDEQY
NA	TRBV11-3	ASSFYPLGQGNTEAF
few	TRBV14	ASSTLGLAVSQY
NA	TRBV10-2	ASSDAGIGTYEQY
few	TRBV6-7	ASSSGTGFRSQH
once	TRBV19	ASSPRGVTSYEQY
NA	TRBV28	ASSLRGGRAFRETQY
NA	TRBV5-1	ASSLIAEGPNTEAF
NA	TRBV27	ASRSERGRYEQY
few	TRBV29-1	SVDTGPYEQY
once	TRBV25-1	ASRDTAGANVLT
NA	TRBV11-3	ASSPALGTGGSISGNTIY
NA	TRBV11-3	ASSLRGPSTDTQY
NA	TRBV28	ASSLGTNEKLF
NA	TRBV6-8	ASSRDYGVATQY
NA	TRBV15	ATSRAQGQRTPRNPEAF
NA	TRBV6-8	ASSYSGDRGGTYGYT
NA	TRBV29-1	SVDWESIDEQF
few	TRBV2	ASSDPGTAYEQY
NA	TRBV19	ASSSRGISSYNEQF
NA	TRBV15	ATSSGDIPYGYT
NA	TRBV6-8	ASNPDGSRYNEQF
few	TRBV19	ASSIRDRSPNYGYT
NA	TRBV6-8	ASSYSSGRYNEQF
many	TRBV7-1	ASSSSSGGTQY
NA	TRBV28	ASSYDNNYGYT
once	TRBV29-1	SVGGAGAGSNEQF
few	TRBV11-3	ASSQGPVLNTEAF
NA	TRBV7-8	ASSYPQNTEAF
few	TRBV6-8	ASRIGQGGNQPQH
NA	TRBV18	ASSNDREGYT
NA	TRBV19	ANWSRTSSNQPQH
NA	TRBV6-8	AISGGQGISGYT
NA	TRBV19	ASSIRGNTEAF
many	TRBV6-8	ASSPARGRTEAF
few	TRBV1	ASSQERIGNYGYT
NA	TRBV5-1	ASSTETGSGNTIY
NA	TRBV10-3	AISELLAGANTGELF
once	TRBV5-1	ATGPGQGPHEQY
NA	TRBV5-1	ASSLGSSSTSYEQY
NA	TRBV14	ASRRLAGVGEQF
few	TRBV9	ATNLGRVGTQY
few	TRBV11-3	ASSYRQGLYEQY
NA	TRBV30	AWGARTDNYGYT
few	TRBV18	ASSPSTAGFMNTEAF
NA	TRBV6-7	ASRPGGIYEQY
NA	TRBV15	ATSRASQGARGYT
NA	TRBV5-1	ASSLGQENTEAF
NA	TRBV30	AWRRDPGNTIY
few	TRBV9	ASSVGGGINTGELF
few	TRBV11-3	ASSSTRGTQNIQY
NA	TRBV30	AWSFSGGKTTQY
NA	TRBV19	ASQPRGFGELF